This section outlines one T cell receptor beta chain sequence together with its context. The CDR3 sequence is 14 residues long. Sequencing used immunoSEQ multiplex PCR; TCRdb keeps in-frame clones, though not all of them. The table includes 200,000 to 250,000 clones, approximately 86% detected once. The sample comes from a study of blood T cell repertoires in COVID-19. The sequence came from a woman aged 60-75 years who had recovered from COVID-19. This rearrangement joins TRBV21-1 to TRBJ1-1; the D segment call TRBD1 is taken from the table without a DNA check. TRBV21-1 represents a pseudogene. Sequenced material: peripheral blood. CDR3 sequence (DNA): TGTGCCACTGAGGGGGACAGGGAAAACACTGAAGCTTTCTTT. Translation: CATEGDRENTEAFF.